The 3 T cell receptor beta chains below come from one sample, sequenced in a study of persistence of HIV-infected CD4 T cells. This was the immunoSEQ version 4 assay in survey mode. Generated by immunoSEQ multiplex PCR, the TCRdb table keeps only in-frame clones and is missing some. The sample carries more than 45,000 clones, around 80% recorded once. These receptors are not linked to any known antigen. Cells were stimulated with CMV-infected fibroblast lysates at about 10 ug/mL. Sorted nonresponding memory CD4+ T cells were CD40L-negative, CD69-negative, CD45RO-high. This sample comprised CD4+ T cells sorted from PBMCs after roughly 18-hour stimulation, obtained from a patient who received antiretroviral therapy. The receptors were sampled from an adult man with HIV who was CMV-seropositive.

The CDR3 sequence is CAIKATGQTGELFF. The CDR3 DNA follows: TGTGCCATCAAAGCGACAGGGCAAACCGGGGAGCTGTTTTTT. The chain links TRBV10-3 to TRBJ2-2, with 7 bases aligning to TRBD1. After removal of 7 bases from V and 5 bases from J, the junction contained 7 bases not matched to a gene. Germline CDR1 reads ENHRY; CDR2 reads SYGVKD. This CDR3 contains 14 residues.

The V gene is TRBV5-8, the J gene TRBJ1-5, with a possible D match to TRBD1 (5 bases). The CDR3 length is 18 residues. V was shortened by 2 bases and J by 0 bases, with 18 bases between the two germline ends. Germline V CDR1 and CDR2: SGHTS, YDEGEE. Here the CDR3 reads CASSFAGRTFYSNQPQHF. CDR3 DNA sequence: TGTGCCAGCAGCTTCGCAGGGCGCACCTTTTATAGCAATCAGCCCCAGCATTTT. The variable domain in full, completed from reference TRBV5-8 and TRBJ1-5, reads EAGVTQSPTHLIKTRGQQATLRCSPISGHTSVYWYQQALGLGLQFLLWYDEGEERNRGNFPPRFSGRQFPNYSSELNVNALELEDSALYLCASSFAGRTFYSNQPQHFGDGTRLSIL.

The V call is TRBV6-5, the J call TRBJ1-6; D perhaps matches TRBD1 (5 bases). The CDR3 runs to 16 residues. The germline V gene has CDR1 MNHEY and CDR2 SVGAGI. V was trimmed by 2 bases and J by 6 bases, leaving 14 bases between them. The CDR3 coding sequence is TGTGCCAGCAGTTACCTTGGGCAGGGCGCTAATTCACCCCTCCACTTT. As protein: CASSYLGQGANSPLHF.